These 23 T cell receptor beta chains were sequenced from one sample in a study of OX40 agonist ivuxolimab in advanced cancers. TCRdb's copy holds only in-frame clones and misses some; the assay was immunoSEQ multiplex PCR. The sample consists of over 10,000 clones, 90% of them appearing once. Sequenced here: CD4+ or CD8+ T cells sorted from blood, sampled in a trial of the OX40 agonist ivuxolimab. Receptors originate from an adult with an advanced solid tumor such as melanoma, head and neck, liver or kidney cancer.

Only one count was recorded for this clone. V gene TRBV5-1 combines with J gene TRBJ2-7, with D tentatively TRBD1 or TRBD2 (5 bases each). Germline loops: CDR1 SGHRS, CDR2 YFSETQ. This CDR3 has 14 amino acids. V shed 0 bases and J shed 4 bases, with 11 bases lying between them. Written as DNA, the CDR3 is TGCGCCAGCAGCTTGGCCCCAGGGAGTTACGAGCAGTACTTC. It is translated as CASSLAPGSYEQYF.

This CDR3 is CASSLAVDEQYF. CDR3 nucleotide sequence: TGTGCCAGCAGCTTGGCGGTGGACGAGCAGTACTTC. This rearrangement joins TRBV11-3 to TRBJ2-7; D gene unclear. The CDR3 spans 12 residues. The V end lost 3 bases, the J end lost 5 bases, and 8 bases lay between the germline ends. Germline V gene sequence: CDR1 SGHNT, CDR2 YENEEA.

J is TRBJ1-2 and V is TRBV7-9, with 7 bases identical to TRBD1. With V trimmed by 2 bases and J by 6 bases, 9 bases remained unmatched. The germline CDR1 and CDR2 sequences are SEHNR and FQNEAQ (reference sequence). This CDR3 is 15 amino acids long. The CDR3 region is CASSLSRDRKNGYTF. CDR3 DNA: TGTGCCAGCAGCTTATCCCGGGACAGAAAAAATGGCTACACCTTC.

The CDR3 protein is CASSFGSGNTEAFF. The CDR3, as DNA: TGTGCCAGCAGTTTTGGTTCAGGGAACACTGAAGCTTTCTTT. The chain carries TRBV27 and TRBJ1-1; D is unclear. V was pared by 3 bases and J by 1 base, with 9 bases between. The CDR3 spans 14 residues. Germline V gene lookup returns CDR1 MNHEY and CDR2 SMNVEV (reference sequence).

The V call is TRBV9, the J call TRBJ1-6, with 8 bases that match TRBD1. Germline trimming cut 2 bases from V and 9 bases from J; bases unmatched to any gene: 7. The CDR3 totals 15 residues. The germline V gene has CDR1 SGDLS and CDR2 YYNGEE. The CDR3 here is CASSVGGTGGSPLHF. As DNA, the CDR3 is TGTGCCAGCAGCGTCGGGGGGACAGGAGGTTCACCCCTCCACTTT.

This clone has just one count. This chain uses TRBV11-3 with TRBJ2-7; D is perhaps TRBD1 (6 bases). This CDR3 has 12 amino acids. V dropped 5 bases and J dropped 3 bases, with 8 bases sitting between them. The germline V gene encodes CDR1 SGHNT and CDR2 YENEEA. The DNA of the CDR3 is TGTGCCAGCAGCGCGGACAGCTACGAGCAGTACTTC. It yields the protein CASSADSYEQYF. Full variable domain (remainder filled in from reference TRBV11-3 and TRBJ2-7): EAGVVQSPRYKIIEKKQPVAFWCNPISGHNTLYWYLQNLGQGPELLIRYENEEAVDDSQLPKDRFSAERLKGVDSTLKIQPAELGDSAVYLCASSADSYEQYFGPGTRLTVT.

This chain joins TRBV2 and TRBJ2-5, with 16 bases identical to TRBD2. The CDR3 sequence is 19 residues long. Trimming cost V 9 bases and J 5 bases; bases outside gene matches: 18. CDR1 SNHLY and CDR2 FYNNEI come from the germline V gene. The CDR3 region has the DNA TGTGCCAGAAAGGCCCCGGGACTAGCGGGAGGGCCCTCGGGTGAGACCCAGTACTTC. Amino acids: CARKAPGLAGGPSGETQYF.

The chain carries TRBV7-1 and TRBJ2-5, with 11 bases aligning to TRBD1. The J call may be in error: the DNA end matches TRBJ2-7 better. TRBV7-1 is treated as an ORF (open reading frame) with a function not yet certain. CDR3 length: 14 residues. The CDR3: CASSPDRGLDEQYF. The CDR3 region has the DNA TGTGCCAGCAGCCCGGACAGGGGGCTTGACGAGCAGTACTTC.

This chain uses TRBV5-6 with TRBJ1-5, with a possible D match to TRBD1 (5 bases). CDR3 length: 15 residues. CDR1 is SGHDT and CDR2 is YYEEEE in the germline V gene. Deletions cut 4 bases from V and 7 bases from J, with 18 bases between. This chain's CDR3 is CASSVAGNIDQPQHF. The CDR3 DNA is TGTGCCAGCAGCGTTGCAGGGAATATCGACCAGCCCCAGCATTTT. The entire variable domain, with the rest obtained from reference TRBV5-6 and TRBJ1-5, is as follows: DAGVTQSPTHLIKTRGQQVTLRCSPKSGHDTVSWYQQALGQGPQFIFQYYEEEERQRGNFPDRFSGHQFPNYSSELNVNALLLGDSALYLCASSVAGNIDQPQHFGDGTRLSIL.

This chain joins TRBV5-6 and TRBJ1-2, with 7 positions matching TRBD1. The trim removed 0 bases at V and 2 bases at J, leaving 7 bases unmatched. The CDR3 spans 16 residues. Germline CDR1 and CDR2: SGHDT and YYEEEE. The CDR3 loop reads CASSLEVDRANYGYTF. CDR3 in DNA: TGTGCCAGCAGCTTGGAGGTAGACAGGGCGAACTATGGCTACACCTTC.

This chain connects TRBV6-4 to TRBJ2-2, with 9 bases matching TRBD2. Trimming took 3 bases from V and 6 from J; bases not matched to a gene: 5. CDR1 MRHNA and CDR2 SNTAGT come from the germline V gene. The CDR3 runs to 15 residues. In nucleotides, the CDR3 is TGTGCCAGCAGTGAAATAGCGGGAGCGGCCGGGGAGCTGTTTTTT. This sequence encodes CASSEIAGAAGELFF.

This chain joins TRBV6-5 and TRBJ2-7; either TRBD1 or TRBD2 may supply D (6 bases each). CDR1 is MNHEY, CDR2 SVGAGI, per germline. CDR3 size: 14 residues. The V end was cut by 2 bases, the J end by 3 bases, with 11 bases between. The CDR3 loop reads CASSYGGLHYEQYF. DNA for the CDR3: TGTGCCAGCAGTTACGGGGGGCTTCACTACGAGCAGTACTTC.

The chain couples TRBV23-1 to TRBJ1-5; D gene uncertain. TRBV23-1 is marked as an open reading frame, function uncertain. Trimming removed 6 bases from V and 3 bases from J, with 18 bases in between. This CDR3 contains 16 residues. The CDR3 is CASRLDPGKANQPQHF. In nucleotides, the CDR3 is TGCGCCAGCAGACTGGACCCGGGAAAAGCCAATCAGCCCCAGCATTTT.

The CDR3 nucleotides are TGTGCCAGCAACCCGGGTGGGGGCAATCAGCCCCAGCATTTT. It specifies CASNPGGGNQPQHF. The rearrangement joins TRBV27 to TRBJ1-5; D is unclear. In germline, CDR1 is MNHEY, CDR2 SMNVEV (reference sequence). The CDR3 consists of 14 residues. V was pared by 7 bases and J by 2 bases, with 12 bases between.

This clone was observed a single time. The V call is TRBV19, the J call TRBJ2-3, with 8 nucleotides matching TRBD1. The germline V gene has CDR1 LNHDA and CDR2 SQIVND (reference sequence). This CDR3 is 14 amino acids long. Trimming removed 2 bases from V and 5 bases from J; junction bases left unmatched: 3. The CDR3: CASSIQDREDTQYF. CDR3 bases: TGTGCCAGTAGTATACAGGACAGGGAAGATACGCAGTATTTT. Looking up the rest from reference TRBV19 and TRBJ2-3 gives the full variable domain: DGGITQSPKYLFRKEGQNVTLSCEQNLNHDAMYWYRQDPGQGLRLIYYSQIVNDFQKGDIAEGYSVSREKKESFPLTVTSAQKNPTAFYLCASSIQDREDTQYFGPGTRLTVL.

This chain uses TRBV2 with TRBJ2-7, with 13 bases aligning to TRBD2. Trimming at V came to 3 bases and at J to 6 bases, leaving 5 bases not matched to a gene. This CDR3 is built from 15 residues. Looked up from germline, CDR1 is SNHLY and CDR2 is FYNNEI. The DNA for the CDR3 is TGTGCCAGCAGTGACCGACTAGCGGGGGGCCTCGAGCAGTACTTC. Protein product: CASSDRLAGGLEQYF.

This chain uses TRBV4-3 with TRBJ2-1; 10 nucleotides align to TRBD1. This CDR3 has 16 residues. The V gene's germline CDR1 is LGHNA and CDR2 YSLEER. The ends lost 5 bases at V and 7 bases at J; junction bases unmatched: 11. This CDR3 is CASSKNRDRGWNEQFF. CDR3 in DNA: TGCGCCAGCAGCAAAAACCGGGACAGGGGCTGGAATGAGCAGTTCTTC.

This chain links TRBV19 with TRBJ1-1; D gene uncertain. V lost 1 base to trimming and J lost 5 bases, with 8 bases between them. This CDR3 region has 13 residues. Per germline, CDR1 LNHDA and CDR2 SQIVND (reference sequence). CDR3 loop: CASSIAQYTEAFF. As DNA, the CDR3 is TGTGCCAGTAGTATAGCCCAGTATACTGAAGCTTTCTTT.

The gene calls are TRBV4-3 and TRBJ2-7; 12 bases agree with TRBD2. The J segment lost 2 bases and the V segment lost 4 bases, leaving 3 bases of the junction unmatched. Per the germline V gene, CDR1 is LGHNA and CDR2 is YSLEER. The CDR3 totals 15 residues. CDR3 in amino acids: CASSPGLAGTYEQYF. The CDR3 bases are TGCGCCAGCAGCCCGGGACTAGCGGGTACCTACGAGCAGTACTTC.

The chain uses TRBV27 and TRBJ2-2; TRBD2 aligns across 12 bases. The J segment lost 6 bases and the V segment lost 8 bases, leaving 16 bases of the junction unmatched. Germline V CDR1 and CDR2: MNHEY, SMNVEV (reference sequence). The CDR3 has 18 amino acids. CDR3 sequence: CASALLAGGPGEAGELFF. CDR3 nucleotide sequence: TGTGCCAGCGCCTTGCTAGCGGGAGGGCCGGGGGAGGCCGGGGAGCTGTTTTTT.

Of note for this clone: Additional DNA sequences in this sample encode the identical CDR3. The chain employs TRBV9 and TRBJ2-1, with 14 bases matching TRBD2. V trimming: 3 bases; J trimming: 4 bases; junction bases outside the gene matches: 6. From germline, CDR1 is SGDLS and CDR2 YYNGEE. The CDR3 totals 17 residues. CDR3 nucleotide sequence: TGTGCCAGCAGCGCGCCGGGACTAGCGGGAGCTTACAATGAGCAGTTCTTC. It codes for CASSAPGLAGAYNEQFF.

This chain uses TRBV5-1 with TRBJ1-1; D remains unclear. The CDR3 consists of 13 residues. Germline V gene lookup returns CDR1 SGHRS and CDR2 YFSETQ. V gave up 3 bases and J gave up 0 bases, with 6 bases separating them. The CDR3 region has the DNA TGCGCCAGCAGCTCTACCATGAACACTGAAGCTTTCTTT. Translating it yields CASSSTMNTEAFF. The full variable domain, rest sourced from reference TRBV5-1 and TRBJ1-1, is KAGVTQTPRYLIKTRGQQVTLSCSPISGHRSVSWYQQTPGQGLQFLFEYFSETQRNKGNFPGRFSGRQFSNSRSEMNVSTLELGDSALYLCASSSTMNTEAFFGQGTRLTVV.

The rearrangement links TRBV7-9 to TRBJ2-7, with TRBD1 identical over 7 bases. Trimming removed 5 bases from V and 7 bases from J; junction bases left unmatched: 8. The CDR3 sequence is 13 residues long. Germline assignment: CDR1 SEHNR and CDR2 FQNEAQ (reference sequence). CDR3 region: CASSPTDREEQYF. The CDR3 DNA sequence: TGTGCCAGCAGCCCCACAGACAGGGAGGAGCAGTACTTC.